This T cell receptor (beta chain) was profiled in a study of T-cell memory formation after mild COVID-19. Broader study findings: Memory from before infection featured some responding clones, which suggests cross-reactive memory joined.

5'RACE, which relied on constant-segment primers, yielded TCR alpha and TCR beta cDNA libraries carrying sample barcodes and UMIs. TCRdb independently ran MiXCR on the 5' RACE reads; one entry per CDR3 protein. The sample lists 250,000 to 400,000 distinct CDR3 sequences; roughly an eighth were seen once. This CDR3 is built from 13 residues. Per the germline V gene, CDR1 is SGHAT and CDR2 is FQNNGV. V lost 2 bases to trimming and J lost 5 bases, with 9 bases between them. A note on this clonotype: The antigen is unknown.

This clonotype was sampled from a man between 18 and 35 years old who had mild COVID-19 (a few samples of this study predate the infection). Cell type and time point are not known. The material sequenced was PBMCs or a T cell subset sorted from them (not recorded which). V and J are TRBV11-2 and TRBJ2-5, with D hard to call. As DNA, the CDR3 is TGTGCCAGCAGCTTAAGGGATTGGGAGACCCAGTACTTC. Translated: CASSLRDWETQYF.